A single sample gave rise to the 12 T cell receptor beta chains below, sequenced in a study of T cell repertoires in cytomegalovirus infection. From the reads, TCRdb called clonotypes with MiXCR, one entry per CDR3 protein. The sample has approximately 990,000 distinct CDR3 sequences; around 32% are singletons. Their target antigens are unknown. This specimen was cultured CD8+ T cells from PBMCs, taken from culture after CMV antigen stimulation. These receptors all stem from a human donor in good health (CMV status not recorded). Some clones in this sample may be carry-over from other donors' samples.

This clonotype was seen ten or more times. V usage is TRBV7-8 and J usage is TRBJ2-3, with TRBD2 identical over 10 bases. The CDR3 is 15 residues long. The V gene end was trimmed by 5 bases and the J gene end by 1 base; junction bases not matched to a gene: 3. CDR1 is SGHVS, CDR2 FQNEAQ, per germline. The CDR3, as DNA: TGTGCCAGCAGCGTAACTAGCGGGGGCACAGATACGCAGTATTTT. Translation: CASSVTSGGTDTQYF.

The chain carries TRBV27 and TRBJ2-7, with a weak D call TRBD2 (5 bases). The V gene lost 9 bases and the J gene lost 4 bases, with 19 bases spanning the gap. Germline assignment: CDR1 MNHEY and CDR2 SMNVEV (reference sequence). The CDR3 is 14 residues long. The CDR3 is CASRTGLEGYEQYV. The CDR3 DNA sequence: TGTGCCAGTAGAACCGGGCTAGAGGGTTACGAGCAGTACGTC.

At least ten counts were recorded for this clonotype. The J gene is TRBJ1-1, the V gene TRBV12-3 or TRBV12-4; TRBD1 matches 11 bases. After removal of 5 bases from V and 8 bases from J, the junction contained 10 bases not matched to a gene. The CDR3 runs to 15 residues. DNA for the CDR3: TGTGCCAGCAGTCCCTCGGACAGGGGGCTGGCGGAAGCTTTCTTT. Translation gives CASSPSDRGLAEAFF.

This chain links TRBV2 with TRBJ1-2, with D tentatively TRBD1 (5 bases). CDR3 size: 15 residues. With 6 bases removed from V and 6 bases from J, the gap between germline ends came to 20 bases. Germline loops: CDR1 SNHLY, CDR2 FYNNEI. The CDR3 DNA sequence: TGTGCCAGCAGCGCCCAGGGAGCTCCTCCTCATGGCTACACCTTC. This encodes CASSAQGAPPHGYTF.

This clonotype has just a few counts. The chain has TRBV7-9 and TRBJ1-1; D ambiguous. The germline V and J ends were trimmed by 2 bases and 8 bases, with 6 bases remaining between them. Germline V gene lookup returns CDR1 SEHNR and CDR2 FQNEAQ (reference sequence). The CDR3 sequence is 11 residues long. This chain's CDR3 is CASSLNDEAFF. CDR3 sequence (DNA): TGTGCCAGCAGCTTAAATGACGAAGCTTTCTTT. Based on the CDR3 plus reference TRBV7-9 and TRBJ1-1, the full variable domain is DTGVSQNPRHKITKRGQNVTFRCDPISEHNRLYWYRQTLGQGPEFLTYFQNEAQLEKSRLLSDRFSAERPKGSFSTLEIQRTEQGDSAMYLCASSLNDEAFFGQGTRLTVV.

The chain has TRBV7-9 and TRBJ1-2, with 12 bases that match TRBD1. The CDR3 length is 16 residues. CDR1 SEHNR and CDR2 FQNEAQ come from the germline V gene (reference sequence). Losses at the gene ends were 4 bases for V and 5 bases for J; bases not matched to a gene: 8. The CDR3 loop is CASSSGTGGARYGYTF. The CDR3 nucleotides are TGTGCCAGCAGCTCCGGGACAGGGGGCGCCCGGTATGGCTACACCTTC.

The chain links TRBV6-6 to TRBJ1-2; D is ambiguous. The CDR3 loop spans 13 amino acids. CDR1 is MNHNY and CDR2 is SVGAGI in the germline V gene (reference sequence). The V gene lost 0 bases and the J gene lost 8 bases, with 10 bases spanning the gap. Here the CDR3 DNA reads TGTGCCAGCAGTTACTCCCACGCCGAGGGCTACACCTTC. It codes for CASSYSHAEGYTF.

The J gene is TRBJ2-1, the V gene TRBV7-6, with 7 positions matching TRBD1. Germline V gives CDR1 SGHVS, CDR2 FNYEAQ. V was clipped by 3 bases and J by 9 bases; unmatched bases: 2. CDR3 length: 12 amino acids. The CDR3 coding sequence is TGTGCCAGCAGCTTTAGGGGGCGTGAGCAGTTCTTC. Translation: CASSFRGREQFF.

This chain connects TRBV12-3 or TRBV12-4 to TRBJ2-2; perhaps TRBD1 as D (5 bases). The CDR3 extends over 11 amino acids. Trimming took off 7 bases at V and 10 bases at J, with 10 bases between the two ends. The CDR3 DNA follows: TGTGCCAGCACCCCCAGGGAGGAGCTGTTTTTT. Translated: CASTPREELFF.

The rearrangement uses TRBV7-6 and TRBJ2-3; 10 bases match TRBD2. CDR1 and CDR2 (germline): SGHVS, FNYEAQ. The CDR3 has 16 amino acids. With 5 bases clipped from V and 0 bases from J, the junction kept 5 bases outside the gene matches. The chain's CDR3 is CASSPVAGGSTDTQYF. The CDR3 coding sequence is TGTGCCAGCAGCCCCGTAGCGGGGGGCAGCACAGATACGCAGTATTTT.

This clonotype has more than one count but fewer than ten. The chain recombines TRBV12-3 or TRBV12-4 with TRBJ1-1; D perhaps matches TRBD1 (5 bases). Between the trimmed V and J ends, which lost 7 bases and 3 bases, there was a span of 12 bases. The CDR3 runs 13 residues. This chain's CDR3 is CASTRTGDTEAFF. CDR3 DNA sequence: TGTGCCAGCACCCGGACGGGGGACACTGAAGCTTTCTTT.

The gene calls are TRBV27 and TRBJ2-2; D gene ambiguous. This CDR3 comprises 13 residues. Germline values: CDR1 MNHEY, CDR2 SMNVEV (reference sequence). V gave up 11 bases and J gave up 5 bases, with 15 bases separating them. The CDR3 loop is CAVQSSITGELFF. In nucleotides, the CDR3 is TGTGCCGTGCAAAGTAGTATTACCGGGGAGCTGTTTTTT.